This T cell receptor beta chain was sequenced in a study of blood T cell repertoires in COVID-19. Study information: T cells, B-cell-depleted T cells, or PBMCs supplied cDNA or gDNA.

CDR3 length equals 13 residues. V gave up 5 bases and J gave up 1 base; unmatched junction bases: 0. Germline V lookup: CDR1 SEHNR, CDR2 FQNEAQ (reference sequence). Remarks on this clone: It may be a read error: a sequence one base away is much more abundant.

The assay was immunoSEQ multiplex PCR, and TCRdb's table has in-frame clones only and misses some. In the table there are approximately 76,000 clones, about 89% of which are singletons. This sequence joins TRBV7-9 and TRBJ1-1; 8 bases are a match to TRBD1. Sequencing was done on a sample of peripheral blood. The origin of this receptor is a woman between 55 and 75 years old with acute or convalescent COVID-19. Here the CDR3 DNA reads TGTGCCAGCAGCGGACAGGGGAACACTGAAGCTTTCTTT. Amino acids: CASSGQGNTEAFF.